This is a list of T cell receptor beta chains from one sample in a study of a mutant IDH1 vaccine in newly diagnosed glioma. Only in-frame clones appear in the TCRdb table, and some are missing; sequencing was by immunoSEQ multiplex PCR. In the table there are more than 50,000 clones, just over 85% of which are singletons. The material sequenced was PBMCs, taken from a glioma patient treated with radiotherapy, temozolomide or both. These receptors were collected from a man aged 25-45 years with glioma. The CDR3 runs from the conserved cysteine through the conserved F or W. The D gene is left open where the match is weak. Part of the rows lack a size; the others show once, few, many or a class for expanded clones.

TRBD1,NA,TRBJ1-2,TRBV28,TGTGCCAGCAGTTTGCCGGGACAGTATACGGGCTACACCTTC,CASSLPGQYTGYTF
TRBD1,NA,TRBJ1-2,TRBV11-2,TGTGCCAGCAGCCTCCGGGACAGGGTGAACTATGGCTACACCTTC,CASSLRDRVNYGYTF
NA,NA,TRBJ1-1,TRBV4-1,TGCGCCAGCAGCCAAGCGGTCGGCTGGGGGGTGGAGACTGAAGCTTTCTTT,CASSQAVGWGVETEAFF
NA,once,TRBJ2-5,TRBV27,TGTGCCAGCAGTTTCCGGGACGAAGTGCGAGAGACCCAGTACTTC,CASSFRDEVRETQYF
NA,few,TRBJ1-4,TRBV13,TGTGCCAGCAGCTTACGGACCCCTAATGAAAAACTGTTTTTT,CASSLRTPNEKLFF
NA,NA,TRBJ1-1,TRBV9,TGTGCCAGCAGCGTAGGGTCAGGGTTGGCCATGAACACTGAAGCTTTCTTT,CASSVGSGLAMNTEAFF
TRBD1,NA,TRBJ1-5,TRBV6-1,TGTGCCAGCGGAGAGGACAGGAACAATCAGCCCCAGCATTTT,CASGEDRNNQPQHF
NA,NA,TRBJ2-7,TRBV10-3,TGTGCCATCGGGCGAAACTACGAGCAGTACTTC,CAIGRNYEQYF
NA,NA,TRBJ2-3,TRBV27,TGTGCCAGCAGATCAGGTTATCGAACAGATACGCAGTATTTT,CASRSGYRTDTQYF
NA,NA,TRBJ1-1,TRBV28,TGTGCCAGCAGTTTGGGGACTGAAGCTTTCTTT,CASSLGTEAFF
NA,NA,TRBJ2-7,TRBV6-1,TGTGCCAGCAGTGAATGGGTAGCGGTCGACGAGCAGTACTTC,CASSEWVAVDEQYF
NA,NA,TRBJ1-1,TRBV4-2,TGTGCCAGCAGCCAAGATGTAGGAGTTGAAGCTTTCTTT,CASSQDVGVEAFF
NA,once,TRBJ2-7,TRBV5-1,TGCGCCAGCAGCTTGTATGACTACGAGCAGTACTTC,CASSLYDYEQYF
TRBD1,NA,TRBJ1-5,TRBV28,TGTGCCAGCAGTTTTGACGGACAGGTTGGGAATCAGCCCCAGCATTTT,CASSFDGQVGNQPQHF
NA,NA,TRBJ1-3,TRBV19,TGTGCCAGTATACCGAATCCGGGACGGGACTTATTCGGAAACACCATATATTTT,CASIPNPGRDLFGNTIYF
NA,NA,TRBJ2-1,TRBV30,TGTGCCTGGACCCCGACAGGACACGAGCAGTTCTTC,CAWTPTGHEQFF
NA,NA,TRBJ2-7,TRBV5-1,TGCGCCAGCAGCTTGAGGGATCCTCCCTACGAGCAGTACTTC,CASSLRDPPYEQYF
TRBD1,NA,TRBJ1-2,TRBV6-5,TGTGCCAGCAGGACAGGGGGCACCGGCTACACCTTC,CASRTGGTGYTF
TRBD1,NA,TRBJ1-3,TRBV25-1,TGTGCCAGCAGTGGCCGGACAGGGGCGGGATTATACACCATATATTTT,CASSGRTGAGLYTIYF
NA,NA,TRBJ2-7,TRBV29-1,TGCAGCGTTGGGGGGGAAATCTCCTACGAGCAGTACTTC,CSVGGEISYEQYF
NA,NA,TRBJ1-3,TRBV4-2,TGTGCCAGCAGCCAAGATTGGGGACGCCCCGACACCATATATTTT,CASSQDWGRPDTIYF
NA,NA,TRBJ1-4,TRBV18,TGTGCCAGCTCACGAACAATTTCAACTAATGAAAAACTGTTTTTT,CASSRTISTNEKLFF
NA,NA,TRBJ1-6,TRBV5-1,TGCGCCAGCAGACTAGAGACGGCCAGCTCCTATAATTCACCCCTCCACTTT,CASRLETASSYNSPLHF
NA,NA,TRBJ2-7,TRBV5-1,TGCGCCAGCAGCCCCCAATGGGGGTTCTCCTACGAGCAGTACTTC,CASSPQWGFSYEQYF
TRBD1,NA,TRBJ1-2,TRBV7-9,TGTGCCAGCAGCTCTCAGGGGGCGTTCTATGGCTACACCTTC,CASSSQGAFYGYTF
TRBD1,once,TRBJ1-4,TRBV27,TGTGCCAGCAGTTTAGAGGGGGCACCTAATGAAAAACTGTTTTTT,CASSLEGAPNEKLFF
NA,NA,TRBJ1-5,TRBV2,TGTGCCAGCAGTGCATTGACAGGCAATCAGCCCCAGCATTTT,CASSALTGNQPQHF
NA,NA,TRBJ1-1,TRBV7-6,TGTGCCAGCAGCTTAGGCTCGCACAGGGAGAACACTGAAGCTTTCTTT,CASSLGSHRENTEAFF
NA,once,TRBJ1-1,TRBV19,TGTGCCAGTAGTATGGGCAGAAACACTGAAGCTTTCTTT,CASSMGRNTEAFF
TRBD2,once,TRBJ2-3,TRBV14,TGTGCCAGCAGCCAAGAAAGCGCGGGGGGCCTCACAGATACGCAGTATTTT,CASSQESAGGLTDTQYF
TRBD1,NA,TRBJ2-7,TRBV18,TGTGCCAGCTCACCGACAGGGCATGCCTACGAGCAGTACTTC,CASSPTGHAYEQYF
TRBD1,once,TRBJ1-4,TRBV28,TGTGCCAGCAGTCGGGGACAGGGCAAACTCGGAGAAAAACTGTTTTTT,CASSRGQGKLGEKLFF
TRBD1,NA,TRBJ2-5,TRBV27,TGTGCCAGCAGTTCCGGGACAGGTAGATTAGAGACCCAGTACTTC,CASSSGTGRLETQYF
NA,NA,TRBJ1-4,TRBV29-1,TGCAGCGTTTCAAGCCCCGGGGGGGAAAAACTGTTTTTT,CSVSSPGGEKLFF
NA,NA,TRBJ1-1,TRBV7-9,TGTGCCAGCAGCTTGGGGGTTGGCACTGAAGCTTTCTTT,CASSLGVGTEAFF
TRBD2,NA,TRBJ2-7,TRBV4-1,TGCGCCAGCAGCCAAGAGCACGGGAGGACTAGCGCTCGGTACGAGCAGTACTTC,CASSQEHGRTSARYEQYF
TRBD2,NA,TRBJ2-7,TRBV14,TGTGCCAGCAGCCAGACTCGTGGACTAGCGGGGGGAGAGTCCTCCTACGAGCAGTACTTC,CASSQTRGLAGGESSYEQYF
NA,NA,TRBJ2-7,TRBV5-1,TGTGCCAGCAGCTCCGGACAGAAACTCTACGAGCAGTACTTC,CASSSGQKLYEQYF